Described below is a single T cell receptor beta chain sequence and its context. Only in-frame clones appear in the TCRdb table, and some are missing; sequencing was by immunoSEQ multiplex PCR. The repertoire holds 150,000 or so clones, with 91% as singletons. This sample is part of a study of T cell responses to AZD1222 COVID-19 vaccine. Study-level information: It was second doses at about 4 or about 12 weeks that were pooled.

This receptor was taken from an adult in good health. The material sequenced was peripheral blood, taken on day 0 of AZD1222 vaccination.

In DNA form, the CDR3 reads TGTGCCAGCAGCACCCGGCGGGCAGGGGTAACGGAGACCCAGTACTTC. This gives the protein CASSTRRAGVTETQYF. The rearrangement uses TRBV7-2 and TRBJ2-5, with D perhaps matching TRBD1 (6 bases). V lost 5 bases and J 5 bases, leaving 21 bases between the germline ends. CDR1 and CDR2 (germline): SGHTA, FQGNSA. The CDR3 totals 16 residues.